Below, 25 T cell receptor beta chains from the same sample are listed, as sequenced in a study of PD-L1 blockade in urothelial cancer. As for time point: peripheral blood 6 weeks after treatment start. This table comes from immunoSEQ multiplex PCR, and its TCRdb copy is limited to in-frame clones, with some not included. The sample carries 25,000 to 35,000 clones, 79% recorded once. This sample comprised PBMCs, obtained around atezolizumab (anti-PD-L1) treatment. The source of these receptors is a man in his 70s with urothelial cancer.

Concerning this clone itself: In the same sample, other DNA sequences code for this CDR3. The V call is TRBV29-1, the J call TRBJ2-5; no clear D. Germline CDR1 reads SQVTM; CDR2 reads ANQGSEA. This CDR3 is 16 amino acids long. Trimming cost V 6 bases and J 1 base, with 21 bases left between them. CDR3 sequence (DNA): TGCAGCGTGTCGCGAGGCTCAGCCTCGTTCCAAGAGACCCAGTACTTC. It codes for CSVSRGSASFQETQYF.

V gene TRBV5-4 combines with J gene TRBJ1-4; TRBD1 matches at 8 bases. The V segment lost 1 base and the J segment 5 bases; nucleotides outside the gene matches: 10. The V gene's germline CDR1 is SGHNT and CDR2 YYREEE (reference sequence). The CDR3 covers 17 residues. CDR3 region: CASSLRTGRSWNEKLFF. Here the CDR3 DNA reads TGTGCCAGCAGCTTGAGGACAGGGCGGAGTTGGAATGAAAAACTGTTTTTT.

This clone was picked up one time. The chain employs TRBV5-4 and TRBJ2-5; 7 positions agree with TRBD2. This CDR3 spans 13 amino acids. The germline V gene encodes CDR1 SGHNT and CDR2 YYREEE (reference sequence). J was trimmed by 4 bases and V by 1 base; bases with no gene match: 1. CDR3 sequence: CASSLWGGETQYF. The CDR3 DNA reads TGTGCCAGCAGCTTGTGGGGGGGAGAGACCCAGTACTTC.

The genes are TRBV5-4 and TRBJ2-7, with D tentatively TRBD1 (5 bases). The germline CDR1 and CDR2 sequences are SGHNT and YYREEE (reference sequence). V was cut by 4 bases and J by 2 bases, with 19 bases left in between. There are 16 residues in the CDR3. The CDR3 DNA reads TGTGCCAGCAGCCAGCGAACCTCAGGGATCGCCTACGAGCAGTACTTC. Translating it yields CASSQRTSGIAYEQYF.

This clone appeared once. V usage is TRBV4-3 and J usage is TRBJ2-3; TRBD2 matches at 9 bases. The germline CDR1 and CDR2 sequences are LGHNA and YSLEER. The V segment lost 4 bases and the J segment 2 bases; nucleotides outside the gene matches: 7. This CDR3 comprises 16 residues. CDR3 amino acids: CASSRISGGHTDTQYF. CDR3 DNA sequence: TGCGCCAGCAGCCGGATTAGCGGGGGCCACACAGATACGCAGTATTTT.

This chain connects TRBV15 to TRBJ1-1, with no clear D. Germline V CDR1 and CDR2: LNHNV, YYDKDF (reference sequence). The CDR3 sequence is 16 residues long. Trimming shortened V by 0 bases and J by 1 base, and 12 bases separated the two germline ends. CDR3 nucleotide sequence: TGTGCCACCAGCAGAGATCCGGGGTCGCGGAACACTGAAGCTTTCTTT. Its protein is CATSRDPGSRNTEAFF.

The chain is built from TRBV15 and TRBJ1-2; D is perhaps TRBD1 (5 bases). Germline lookup yields CDR1 LNHNV and CDR2 YYDKDF (reference sequence). This CDR3 comprises 14 residues. Trimming took off 1 base at V and 8 bases at J, with 14 bases between the two ends. CDR3: CATSRAGGLGGYTF. In DNA form, the CDR3 reads TGTGCCACCAGCAGAGCTGGGGGGTTGGGGGGCTACACCTTC.

The chain links TRBV5-1 to TRBJ2-1; 7 nucleotides match TRBD2. This CDR3 contains 15 residues. CDR1 is SGHRS, CDR2 YFSETQ, per germline. V was clipped by 2 bases and J by 3 bases; unmatched bases: 5. As DNA, the CDR3 is TGCGCCAGCAGCTTTTTAGCGGGCAACTACAATGAGCAGTTCTTC. As protein: CASSFLAGNYNEQFF.

This chain uses TRBV2 with TRBJ1-5; D uncertain. The germline V and J ends were trimmed by 3 bases and 0 bases, with 9 bases remaining between them. Per the germline V gene, CDR1 is SNHLY and CDR2 is FYNNEI. The CDR3 is made up of 15 amino acids. CDR3 residues: CASSDNLDSNQPQHF. CDR3 in DNA: TGTGCCAGCAGTGATAATCTAGATAGCAATCAGCCCCAGCATTTT.

This clone was seen more than once but under ten times. This chain connects TRBV19 to TRBJ2-5, with TRBD1 matching 7 bases. V was clipped by 6 bases and J by 3 bases; unmatched bases: 4. In germline, CDR1 is LNHDA, CDR2 SQIVND (reference sequence). CDR3 length equals 13 residues. The CDR3 sequence is CASRDRTEETQYF. CDR3 sequence (DNA): TGTGCCAGTAGGGACAGGACAGAAGAGACCCAGTACTTC.

About this clone: One end of the junction varies from germline; a read error may be responsible. The rearrangement links TRBV5-6 to TRBJ2-1, with TRBD2 matching over 10 bases. Germline V gene data show CDR1 as SGHDT and CDR2 as YYEEEE. The CDR3 has 15 amino acids. CDR3 residues: CASSPDLEAGGRSLF. DNA of the CDR3: TGTGCCAGCAGCCCCGACTTGGAAGCGGGGGGGCGATCACTCTTC.

The chain couples TRBV13 to TRBJ2-5; a possible D gene is TRBD2 (6 bases). The CDR3 sequence is 16 residues long. The ends were cut back, 3 bases at V and 1 base at J, with 15 bases in the middle. Germline V CDR1 and CDR2: PRHDT, FYEKMQ (reference sequence). CDR3 protein: CASSLGDLSGQETQYF. The CDR3 DNA is TGTGCCAGCAGCTTGGGGGACTTGTCAGGCCAAGAGACCCAGTACTTC.

The chain carries TRBV28 and TRBJ2-7; 8 bases align to TRBD1. The J segment lost 7 bases and the V segment lost 2 bases, leaving 4 bases of the junction unmatched. The CDR3 totals 13 residues. Germline V gives CDR1 MDHEN, CDR2 SYDVKM. CDR3 bases: TGTGCCAGCAGTTTACGGACAGGGCAAGAGCAGTACTTC. This gives the protein CASSLRTGQEQYF.

This sequence joins TRBV7-3 and TRBJ1-1; tentative D call: TRBD1 (6 bases). V lost 1 base to trimming and J lost 6 bases, with 18 bases between them. The CDR3 totals 16 residues. The germline CDR1 and CDR2 sequences are SGHTA and FQGTGA. The chain's CDR3 is CASSLSPAGERSEAFF. The CDR3 region has the DNA TGTGCCAGCAGCTTAAGTCCGGCAGGGGAAAGGTCTGAAGCTTTCTTT.

This chain links TRBV2 with TRBJ2-5, with a tentative D call TRBD1 (6 bases). This CDR3 has 13 residues. Trimming left V 7 bases short and J 7 bases short, with 16 bases between. Germline CDR1 is SNHLY and CDR2 is FYNNEI. This chain's CDR3 is CASTNDRWGTQYF. The CDR3 coding sequence is TGTGCCAGCACCAATGACAGGTGGGGGACCCAGTACTTC.

The genes are TRBV11-3 and TRBJ2-1; weak D call: TRBD2 (5 bases). CDR3 length equals 18 residues. Germline assignment: CDR1 SGHNT and CDR2 YENEEA. Trimming removed 1 base from V and 0 bases from J, with 16 bases in between. CDR3 residues: CASSLVFEGRSSYNEQFF. Written as DNA, the CDR3 is TGTGCCAGCAGCTTAGTCTTCGAGGGCAGGAGCTCCTACAATGAGCAGTTCTTC. Full variable domain (outside the CDR3, taken from reference TRBV11-3 and TRBJ2-1): EAGVVQSPRYKIIEKKQPVAFWCNPISGHNTLYWYLQNLGQGPELLIRYENEEAVDDSQLPKDRFSAERLKGVDSTLKIQPAELGDSAVYLCASSLVFEGRSSYNEQFFGPGTRLTVL.

By share, this clone ranks as medium-sized. V usage is TRBV27 and J usage is TRBJ1-2, with D possibly being TRBD1 (5 bases). CDR1 is MNHEY, CDR2 SMNVEV, per germline (reference sequence). Trimming shortened V by 3 bases and J by 2 bases, and 10 bases separated the two germline ends. The CDR3 contains 14 residues. Here the CDR3 DNA reads TGTGCCAGCAGTTTCGGGGGTGCCAACTATGGCTACACCTTC. Its protein is CASSFGGANYGYTF.

This chain joins TRBV19 and TRBJ2-5; 8 nucleotides match TRBD2. The V gene's germline CDR1 is LNHDA and CDR2 SQIVND (reference sequence). The V and J ends lost 1 base and 4 bases, in that order; junction bases with no gene match: 8. The CDR3 runs to 16 residues. The CDR3 DNA reads TGTGCCAGTAGTATAGGAAACGGGGGGGCCTCAGAGACCCAGTACTTC. The encoded protein is CASSIGNGGASETQYF.

The rearrangement joins TRBV19 to TRBJ1-4; TRBD1 aligns across 7 bases. There are 18 residues in the CDR3. Germline loops: CDR1 LNHDA, CDR2 SQIVND (reference sequence). V lost 3 bases and J lost 0; bases outside the gene matches: 10. DNA for the CDR3: TGTGCCAGTAGTATTGGGAGGAGGGGGCGAACAACTAATGAAAAACTGTTTTTT. Translated, it gives CASSIGRRGRTTNEKLFF.

This chain links TRBV9 with TRBJ2-3; D gene ambiguous. The CDR3 extends over 12 amino acids. CDR1 is SGDLS and CDR2 is YYNGEE in the germline V gene. The V end lost 0 bases, the J end lost 6 bases, and 5 bases lay between the germline ends. The CDR3 here is CASSVDFDTQYF. In DNA form, the CDR3 reads TGTGCCAGCAGCGTAGACTTTGATACGCAGTATTTT.

The table lists this clone with a few counts. V gene TRBV7-3 combines with J gene TRBJ2-2; D is ambiguous. The CDR3 is 17 residues long. V gave up 1 base and J gave up 0 bases, with 12 bases separating them. Germline V lookup: CDR1 SGHTA, CDR2 FQGTGA. The CDR3 DNA sequence: TGTGCCAGCAGCTTAAGTGGTGCGGTAGCGAACACCGGGGAGCTGTTTTTT. It is translated as CASSLSGAVANTGELFF.

The V gene is TRBV6-5, the J gene TRBJ1-4; 9 bases agree with TRBD1. The CDR3 is made up of 14 amino acids. Germline V gives CDR1 MNHEY, CDR2 SVGAGI. With 6 bases clipped from V and 8 bases from J, the junction kept 7 bases outside the gene matches. CDR3: CASRSTGGNEKLFF. Written as DNA, the CDR3 is TGTGCCAGCAGGAGTACAGGGGGCAACGAAAAACTGTTTTTT.

In its sample, this clone was seen a few times. Additional DNA sequences in this sample encode the identical CDR3. The chain is built from TRBV7-2 and TRBJ1-3; 7 bases are a match to TRBD1. Germline values: CDR1 SGHTA, CDR2 FQGNSA. The length of the CDR3 is 14 residues. V lost 5 bases, J lost 1 base, and 2 bases stayed unmatched. This chain's CDR3 is CASSLTGSGNTIYF. Written as DNA, the CDR3 is TGTGCCAGCAGCCTGACAGGGTCTGGAAACACCATATATTTT. Supplemented by reference TRBV7-2 and TRBJ1-3, the full variable domain reads GAGVSQSPSNKVTEKGKDVELRCDPISGHTALYWYRQSLGQGLEFLIYFQGNSAPDKSGLPSDRFSAERTGGSVSTLTIQRTQQEDSAVYLCASSLTGSGNTIYFGEGSWLTVV.

V and J are TRBV18 and TRBJ1-2; 8 bases align to TRBD1. From germline, CDR1 is KGHSH and CDR2 LQKENI. Germline trimming cut 3 bases from V and 6 bases from J; bases unmatched to any gene: 9. The CDR3 has 15 amino acids. CDR3 DNA sequence: TGTGCCAGCTCACCGTATGGGCAGGGGGCTGATGGCTACACCTTC. The encoded protein is CASSPYGQGADGYTF.

The chain couples TRBV11-3 to TRBJ2-3; unclear D gene. Germline CDR1 reads SGHNT; CDR2 reads YENEEA. V dropped 7 bases and J dropped 1 base, with 9 bases sitting between them. This CDR3 spans 13 amino acids. The CDR3 sequence is CASTNTRTDTQYF. CDR3 nucleotide sequence: TGTGCCAGCACCAACACCCGCACAGATACGCAGTATTTT.